Shown below are 26 T cell receptor beta chains from a single sample sequenced in a study of blood T cell repertoires in COVID-19. Sequencing was performed with immunoSEQ multiplex PCR; in TCRdb, only in-frame clones are kept and a portion is missing. The sample consists of about 320,000 clones, 75% to 90% of them appearing once. Sequencing input: PBMCs or T cells enriched from blood (not recorded which). These receptors all come from a man in his sixties who had recovered from COVID-19.

This rearrangement joins TRBV11-1 to TRBJ2-5; TRBD2 is a possible D gene (6 bases). The CDR3 sequence is 15 residues long. V lost 1 base and J lost 1, with 10 bases in between. From germline, CDR1 is SGHAT and CDR2 FQDESV (reference sequence). CDR3 nucleotide sequence: TGTGCCAGCAGCTTAGATGCGGGAATCCAAGAGACCCAGTACTTC. Protein product: CASSLDAGIQETQYF.

The V gene is TRBV29-1, the J gene TRBJ2-7; 8 bases line up with TRBD2. The CDR3 has 16 residues. J was trimmed by 3 bases and V by 0 bases; bases with no gene match: 10. CDR1 is SQVTM, CDR2 ANQGSEA, per germline. CDR3 in amino acids: CSVEDAPGTSGYEQYF. The CDR3 bases are TGCAGCGTTGAAGATGCCCCCGGAACTAGCGGCTACGAGCAGTACTTC.

V gene TRBV24-1 combines with J gene TRBJ2-2, with TRBD2 matching over 10 bases. There are 17 residues in the CDR3. CDR1 and CDR2 (germline): KGHDR, SFDVKD. V lost 2 bases and J lost 3; bases outside the gene matches: 5. The CDR3 region is CATSDSSSGSYTGELFF. CDR3 in DNA: TGTGCCACCAGTGATTCCTCTAGCGGGAGCTACACCGGGGAGCTGTTTTTT.

On this clone itself: This CDR3 is also generated by other DNA sequences in the sample. The rearrangement joins TRBV9 to TRBJ1-1, with a possible D match to TRBD1 (5 bases). Germline V gives CDR1 SGDLS, CDR2 YYNGEE. This CDR3 spans 13 amino acids. With 1 base removed from V and 1 base from J, the gap between germline ends came to 5 bases. The DNA of the CDR3 is TGTGCCAGCAGCGTACAGGGGAACACTGAAGCTTTCTTT. This sequence encodes CASSVQGNTEAFF.

The CDR3 DNA reads as TGTGCCAGCTCACCACAACGTCGGACAGAAAATTCACCCCTCCACTTT. Translating it yields CASSPQRRTENSPLHF. The chain combines TRBV18 with TRBJ1-6; tentative D call: TRBD1 (6 bases). Germline CDR1 reads KGHSH; CDR2 reads LQKENI. The CDR3 loop spans 16 amino acids. V dropped 1 base and J dropped 7 bases, with 14 bases sitting between them. Full variable domain (missing parts from reference TRBV18 and TRBJ1-6): NAGVMQNPRHLVRRRGQEARLRCSPMKGHSHVYWYRQLPEEGLKFMVYLQKENIIDESGMPKERFSAEFPKEGPSILRIQQVVRGDSAAYFCASSPQRRTENSPLHFGNGTRLTVT.

The rearrangement joins TRBV28 to TRBJ2-5, with 7 bases fitting TRBD2. V lost 1 base, J lost 2 bases, and 4 bases stayed unmatched. Per the germline V gene, CDR1 is MDHEN and CDR2 is SYDVKM. The CDR3 loop spans 15 amino acids. CDR3 loop: CASSLSAGAQETQYF. The CDR3 nucleotides are TGTGCCAGCAGTTTATCCGCGGGAGCGCAAGAGACCCAGTACTTC.

The chain links TRBV3-1 (or the pseudogene TRBV3-2) to TRBJ2-2, with 13 bases matching TRBD2. The CDR3 is 14 residues long. J lost 13 bases, V lost 6 bases, and 8 bases had no gene match. Germline V gene data show CDR1 as LGHDT and CDR2 as YNNKEL (reference sequence). The CDR3 protein is CASRIGTSGKVLFF. CDR3 DNA: TGTGCCAGCAGAATCGGGACTAGCGGGAAGGTGCTGTTTTTT.

The chain employs TRBV7-8 and TRBJ2-1; D perhaps matches TRBD2 (6 bases). The length of the CDR3 is 16 residues. Germline CDR1 is SGHVS and CDR2 is FQNEAQ. Trimming took off 5 bases at V and 10 bases at J, with 24 bases between the two ends. For the CDR3, the DNA is TGTGCCAGCAGCCAGTCTATCGGCGGGGTGCTGGAAGAGCAGTTCTTC. This translates into CASSQSIGGVLEEQFF.

In nucleotides, the CDR3 is TGTGCCAGCAGCCTCCAGGTGGAGGGCTATGGCTACACCTTC. Translated: CASSLQVEGYGYTF. This chain links TRBV28 with TRBJ1-2, with no clear D. V gave up 6 bases and J gave up 4 bases, with 15 bases separating them. The CDR3 loop spans 14 amino acids. Per germline, CDR1 MDHEN and CDR2 SYDVKM.

The chain joins TRBV28 to TRBJ2-5; maybe TRBD2 (6 bases). This CDR3 is built from 14 residues. Germline V lookup: CDR1 MDHEN, CDR2 SYDVKM. Trimming took 5 bases from V and 0 from J, leaving 10 bases between them. This CDR3 reads CASSQRDYQETQYF. In nucleotides, the CDR3 is TGTGCCAGCAGTCAAAGGGACTACCAAGAGACCCAGTACTTC. Full variable domain (rest looked up from reference TRBV28 and TRBJ2-5): DVKVTQSSRYLVKRTGEKVFLECVQDMDHENMFWYRQDPGLGLRLIYFSYDVKMKEKGDIPEGYSVSREKKERFSLILESASTNQTSMYLCASSQRDYQETQYFGPGTRLLVL.

The V call is TRBV11-2, the J call TRBJ2-7; 9 bases agree with TRBD1. Per germline, CDR1 SGHAT and CDR2 FQNNGV. The CDR3 is made up of 14 amino acids. The ends lost 1 base at V and 4 bases at J; junction bases unmatched: 2. The CDR3 coding sequence is TGTGCCAGCAGCTTAGCTGGACAGGGGTACGAGCAGTACTTC. Residues: CASSLAGQGYEQYF.

The chain uses TRBV9 and TRBJ2-3, with D tentatively TRBD2 (6 bases). The ends were cut back, 4 bases at V and 2 bases at J, with 14 bases in the middle. The CDR3 covers 15 residues. Germline V gives CDR1 SGDLS, CDR2 YYNGEE. The CDR3 DNA reads TGTGCCAGCAGCCAAGGTCCGGGGGTCACAGATACGCAGTATTTT. This translates into CASSQGPGVTDTQYF.

V is TRBV10-2 and J is TRBJ1-6, with D possibly matching TRBD1 (5 bases). The germline CDR1 and CDR2 sequences are WSHSY and SAAADI. The CDR3 is 16 amino acids. The V end lost 0 bases, the J end lost 11 bases, and 17 bases lay between the germline ends. CDR3 nucleotides: TGCGCCAGCAGTGAGTCAGGGGCCGCCGGGAGGACACCCCTCCACTTT. It codes for CASSESGAAGRTPLHF.

This chain uses TRBV5-1 with TRBJ1-1, with D perhaps TRBD1 (6 bases). Germline V gene data show CDR1 as SGHRS and CDR2 as YFSETQ. Trimming left V 3 bases short and J 0 bases short, with 12 bases between. This CDR3 is built from 15 residues. The chain's CDR3 is CASSSRTELNTEAFF. The CDR3, as DNA: TGCGCCAGCAGCTCGAGGACAGAATTGAACACTGAAGCTTTCTTT.

The chain carries TRBV7-2 and TRBJ1-5; D might be TRBD1 (5 bases). This CDR3 has 16 residues. V was pared by 0 bases and J by 5 bases, with 14 bases between. Germline V lookup: CDR1 SGHTA, CDR2 FQGNSA. In DNA form, the CDR3 reads TGTGCCAGCAGCTTAGCTGGGGGGAGGGTCCATCAGCCCCAGCATTTT. Its translation: CASSLAGGRVHQPQHF.

The chain uses TRBV6-5 and TRBJ2-5; D possibly corresponds to TRBD1 (6 bases). Germline V gene sequence: CDR1 MNHEY, CDR2 SVGAGI. V was shortened by 8 bases and J by 1 base, with 11 bases between the two germline ends. The CDR3 contains 13 residues. CDR3 sequence: CASRRTAQETQYF. In DNA form, the CDR3 reads TGTGCCAGCCGAAGGACAGCCCAAGAGACCCAGTACTTC.

The rearrangement joins TRBV14 to TRBJ1-6; a possible D gene is TRBD1 (5 bases). The germline V and J ends were trimmed by 6 bases and 0 bases, with 12 bases remaining between them. The CDR3 runs 16 residues. CDR1 SGHDN and CDR2 FVKESK come from the germline V gene. CDR3 in amino acids: CASSQRQSSYNSPLHF. CDR3 DNA sequence: TGTGCCAGCAGTCAACGACAGAGCTCCTATAATTCACCCCTCCACTTT.

This sequence joins TRBV7-2 and TRBJ2-1, with TRBD2 matching 10 bases. The ends lost 1 base at V and 6 bases at J; junction bases unmatched: 3. The CDR3 length is 15 residues. Germline V CDR1 and CDR2: SGHTA, FQGNSA. The DNA of the CDR3 is TGTGCCAGCAGCTTAGAAATAGCGGGAGGCAATGAGCAGTTCTTC. Translation gives CASSLEIAGGNEQFF.

The V gene is TRBV7-3, the J gene TRBJ2-2; 8 positions agree with TRBD1. The ends lost 4 bases at V and 3 bases at J; junction bases unmatched: 7. The length of the CDR3 is 16 residues. Germline values: CDR1 SGHTA, CDR2 FQGTGA. CDR3 sequence (DNA): TGTGCCAGCAGCTCCGGACAGGGCAAACACACCGGGGAGCTGTTTTTT. Translation: CASSSGQGKHTGELFF.

The V and J genes are TRBV13 and TRBJ1-4, with 7 bases matching TRBD1. Germline assignment: CDR1 PRHDT and CDR2 FYEKMQ (reference sequence). CDR3 length: 15 residues. The J segment lost 2 bases and the V segment lost 5 bases, leaving 5 bases of the junction unmatched. The CDR3 nucleotides read TGTGCCAGCAGCAGACAGGGCTGGACTAATGAAAAACTGTTTTTT. As protein: CASSRQGWTNEKLFF.

To note about this clone: The same CDR3 arises from other DNA sequences in this sample as well. The CDR3 protein is CASSPDRVRGYTF. The DNA for the CDR3 is TGTGCCAGCAGTCCGGACAGGGTCCGCGGCTACACCTTC. V and J are TRBV28 and TRBJ1-2; 8 bases match TRBD1. Germline CDR1 is MDHEN and CDR2 is SYDVKM. CDR3 length: 13 residues. Trimming took 5 bases from V and 8 from J; bases not matched to a gene: 7.

V gene TRBV30 combines with J gene TRBJ1-1; D unclear. V was clipped by 0 bases and J by 1 base, with 6 bases between them. This CDR3 contains 13 residues. Germline-derived CDR1 and CDR2 are GTSNPN and SVGIG (reference sequence). As DNA, the CDR3 is TGTGCCTGGAGTGTGGGCCGGAACACTGAAGCTTTCTTT. This translates into CAWSVGRNTEAFF.

This chain connects TRBV28 to TRBJ1-2; TRBD1 agrees at 7 bases. With 4 bases clipped from V and 5 bases from J, the junction kept 4 bases outside the gene matches. This CDR3 region has 13 residues. Germline V gives CDR1 MDHEN, CDR2 SYDVKM. The chain's CDR3 is CASSSGTDYGYTF. DNA for the CDR3: TGTGCCAGCAGTTCCGGGACAGATTATGGCTACACCTTC.

This rearrangement joins TRBV7-3 to TRBJ2-5; D gene unclear. CDR3 length equals 13 residues. V dropped 4 bases and J dropped 5 bases, with 11 bases sitting between them. Germline-derived CDR1 and CDR2 are SGHTA and FQGTGA. CDR3 in DNA: TGTGCCAGCAGCTGGAGAGGTGGGGAGACCCAGTACTTC. As protein: CASSWRGGETQYF. The full variable domain, with the rest looked up from reference TRBV7-3 and TRBJ2-5, is GAGVSQTPSNKVTEKGKYVELRCDPISGHTALYWYRQSLGQGPEFLIYFQGTGAADDSGLPNDRFFAVRPEGSVSTLKIQRTERGDSAVYLCASSWRGGETQYFGPGTRLLVL.

The sample holds one count of this clone. The chain is built from TRBV5-1 and TRBJ1-1, with D possibly being TRBD1 (5 bases). Germline-derived CDR1 and CDR2 are SGHRS and YFSETQ. V shed 3 bases and J shed 6 bases, with 15 bases lying between them. The CDR3 consists of 14 residues. The CDR3 spells CASSYDTGEAEAFF. CDR3 bases: TGCGCCAGCAGCTACGACACGGGGGAGGCTGAAGCTTTCTTT.

V usage is TRBV19 and J usage is TRBJ2-2; TRBD1 matches 10 bases. Trimming at V came to 5 bases and at J to 6 bases, leaving 6 bases not matched to a gene. The CDR3 covers 15 residues. Germline V CDR1 and CDR2: LNHDA, SQIVND (reference sequence). DNA of the CDR3: TGTGCCAGTAGTGTCCGGGACAGGGGAGCCGGGGAGCTGTTTTTT. This codes for CASSVRDRGAGELFF.